These 21 T cell receptor beta chains were sequenced from one sample in a study of technical replicates of blood from several donors. Libraries were prepared by immunoSEQ multiplex PCR; TCRdb keeps only in-frame clonotypes and omits some of them. The data show 65,000 to 85,000 clones, under 95% seen once. The material sequenced was T cells isolated from PBMCs. The receptors come from a human donor in good health.

The V call is TRBV9, the J call TRBJ2-1; the match to TRBD2 covers 8 bases. CDR3 length: 16 residues. CDR1 SGDLS and CDR2 YYNGEE come from the germline V gene. Trimming took 3 bases from V and 4 from J; bases not matched to a gene: 9. The CDR3 DNA reads TGTGCCAGCAGCGCGAGGGTACTAGCGGATTACAATGAGCAGTTCTTC. This codes for CASSARVLADYNEQFF.

The V call is TRBV2, the J call TRBJ2-7; 10 nucleotides agree with TRBD2. CDR1 is SNHLY, CDR2 FYNNEI, per germline. Germline trimming cut 6 bases from V and 2 bases from J; bases unmatched to any gene: 7. The CDR3 extends over 15 amino acids. The CDR3: CASSPGTSVTYEQYF. The CDR3 DNA reads as TGTGCCAGCAGCCCCGGGACTAGCGTAACCTACGAGCAGTACTTC.

This chain connects TRBV13 to TRBJ2-5, with 8 bases that match TRBD1. This CDR3 spans 15 amino acids. Germline CDR1 reads PRHDT; CDR2 reads FYEKMQ (reference sequence). After removal of 1 base from V and 5 bases from J, the junction contained 6 bases not matched to a gene. CDR3 in DNA: TGTGCCAGCAGCTTAGAACAGGGGGATTGGGAGACCCAGTACTTC. Protein: CASSLEQGDWETQYF. The full variable domain, rest sourced from reference TRBV13 and TRBJ2-5, is AAGVIQSPRHLIKEKRETATLKCYPIPRHDTVYWYQQGPGQDPQFLISFYEKMQSDKGSIPDRFSAQQFSDYHSELNMSSLELGDSALYFCASSLEQGDWETQYFGPGTRLLVL.

The genes are TRBV5-1 and TRBJ1-2, with unresolved D. The CDR3 loop spans 13 amino acids. CDR1 is SGHRS, CDR2 YFSETQ, per germline. Trimming cost V 2 bases and J 2 bases, with 7 bases left between them. The CDR3 sequence: CASSLEQNYGYTF. The DNA of the CDR3 is TGCGCCAGCAGCTTAGAACAAAACTATGGCTACACCTTC.

This clone was seen a single time. This chain links TRBV19 with TRBJ1-1; the D is unclear. The CDR3 is 14 amino acids. Germline-derived CDR1 and CDR2 are LNHDA and SQIVND (reference sequence). V was shortened by 3 bases and J by 4 bases, with 12 bases between the two germline ends. The CDR3 here is CASSIKGGSTEAFF. The CDR3 DNA reads as TGTGCCAGTAGTATTAAGGGAGGGTCCACTGAAGCTTTCTTT.

This chain connects TRBV28 to TRBJ2-7, with 9 nucleotides matching TRBD2. In germline, CDR1 is MDHEN, CDR2 SYDVKM. Trimming at V came to 6 bases and at J to 8 bases, leaving 11 bases not matched to a gene. The CDR3 has 14 residues. The chain's CDR3 is CASSPGTSPRQQYF. The CDR3 region has the DNA TGTGCCAGCAGCCCTGGGACTAGCCCTAGGCAGCAGTACTTC.

The chain joins TRBV30 to TRBJ1-2, with 8 bases lining up with TRBD1. The germline gives CDR1 GTSNPN, CDR2 SVGIG (reference sequence). The CDR3 totals 11 residues. V was pared by 8 bases and J by 5 bases, with 4 bases of the junction left unmatched. CDR3 bases: TGTGCCGGAACAGGGGGATATGGCTACACCTTC. This sequence encodes CAGTGGYGYTF. The full variable domain, its missing parts supplied by reference TRBV30 and TRBJ1-2, is SQTIHQWPATLVQPVGSPLSLECTVEGTSNPNLYWYRQAAGRGLQLLFYSVGIGQISSEVPQNLSASRPQDRQFILSSKKLLLSDSGFYLCAGTGGYGYTFGSGTRLTVV.

This chain links TRBV14 with TRBJ1-4; unclear D gene. The CDR3 extends over 14 amino acids. CDR1 and CDR2 from the germline V gene are SGHDN and FVKESK. Trimming shortened V by 1 base and J by 2 bases, and 5 bases separated the two germline ends. CDR3 coding DNA: TGTGCCAGCAGCCAAGCACGGACTAATGAAAAACTGTTTTTT. Protein sequence: CASSQARTNEKLFF.

The J gene is TRBJ1-3, the V gene TRBV28; D possibly corresponds to TRBD1 (5 bases). This CDR3 contains 14 residues. V gave up 4 bases and J gave up 8 bases, with 15 bases separating them. Germline CDR1 is MDHEN and CDR2 is SYDVKM. DNA of the CDR3: TGTGCCAGCAGTTCAGGGCCCTCTGCGTACACCATATATTTT. It specifies CASSSGPSAYTIYF. The entire variable domain, with the rest obtained from reference TRBV28 and TRBJ1-3, is as follows: DVKVTQSSRYLVKRTGEKVFLECVQDMDHENMFWYRQDPGLGLRLIYFSYDVKMKEKGDIPEGYSVSREKKERFSLILESASTNQTSMYLCASSSGPSAYTIYFGEGSWLTVV.

This chain uses TRBV2 with TRBJ2-7, with D possibly TRBD2 on 6 matching bases. The germline gives CDR1 SNHLY, CDR2 FYNNEI. Trimming cost V 6 bases and J 6 bases, with 12 bases left between them. This CDR3 region has 12 residues. This chain's CDR3 is CASRRDSLEQYF. The CDR3 DNA reads TGTGCCAGCAGGAGGGACTCTCTCGAGCAGTACTTC.

This sequence joins TRBV10-3 and TRBJ2-3; D remains ambiguous. Germline lookup yields CDR1 ENHRY and CDR2 SYGVKD. This CDR3 is built from 13 residues. Trimming shortened V by 8 bases and J by 2 bases, and 11 bases separated the two germline ends. The CDR3 is CAIQGGYTDTQYF. The CDR3 nucleotides are TGTGCCATCCAAGGCGGTTACACAGATACGCAGTATTTT.

This chain connects TRBV7-2 to TRBJ1-4; 7 nucleotides match TRBD1. The V gene's germline CDR1 is SGHTA and CDR2 FQGNSA. V gave up 5 bases and J gave up 7 bases; unmatched junction bases: 10. The CDR3 runs to 15 residues. The CDR3 reads CASSPEGQPFEKLFF. The CDR3 DNA is TGTGCCAGCAGCCCCGAGGGACAGCCGTTTGAAAAACTGTTTTTT.

This clone was observed a few times. This chain joins TRBV28 and TRBJ2-2; D is possibly TRBD1 (6 bases). From germline, CDR1 is MDHEN and CDR2 SYDVKM. Trimming stripped 5 bases from V and 3 bases from J, with 10 bases between. The CDR3 contains 14 residues. This chain's CDR3 is CASSNYRDTGELFF. The CDR3, as DNA: TGTGCCAGCAGTAATTACAGGGACACCGGGGAGCTGTTTTTT.

This sequence joins TRBV5-1 and TRBJ1-4; 8 bases match TRBD1. Germline CDR1 SGHRS, CDR2 YFSETQ. This CDR3 spans 15 amino acids. Trimming removed 4 bases from V and 2 bases from J; junction bases left unmatched: 4. For the CDR3, the DNA is TGCGCCAGCAGCAATAACAGGGGGACTAATGAAAAACTGTTTTTT. The encoded protein is CASSNNRGTNEKLFF. The full variable domain, rest sourced from reference TRBV5-1 and TRBJ1-4, is KAGVTQTPRYLIKTRGQQVTLSCSPISGHRSVSWYQQTPGQGLQFLFEYFSETQRNKGNFPGRFSGRQFSNSRSEMNVSTLELGDSALYLCASSNNRGTNEKLFFGSGTQLSVL.

CDR3 coding DNA: TGTGCCAGCAAAGGTCGGGGATACTATGGCTACACCTTC. Residues: CASKGRGYYGYTF. The chain carries TRBV6-5 and TRBJ1-2; D remains ambiguous. Trimming removed 7 bases from V and 3 bases from J, with 12 bases in between. This CDR3 contains 13 residues. Germline V gene lookup returns CDR1 MNHEY and CDR2 SVGAGI.

This clone was recorded only once. The chain carries TRBV6-5 and TRBJ1-3; 7 bases match TRBD1. This CDR3 region has 15 residues. The junction had 5 bases not matched to a gene; V was cut back by 4 bases and J by 2 bases. Germline V gene sequence: CDR1 MNHEY, CDR2 SVGAGI. The CDR3, as DNA: TGTGCCAGCAGTTCCTCAGACAGGGCTGGAAACACCATATATTTT. Protein sequence: CASSSSDRAGNTIYF.

The V and J genes are TRBV4-3 and TRBJ2-7; TRBD2 is a possible D gene (6 bases). The germline gives CDR1 LGHNA, CDR2 YSLEER. The CDR3 totals 15 residues. V was shortened by 2 bases and J by 0 bases, with 11 bases between the two germline ends. The chain's CDR3 is CASSQYGGSSYEQYF. CDR3 sequence (DNA): TGCGCCAGCAGCCAATACGGAGGGTCCTCCTACGAGCAGTACTTC.

This rearrangement joins TRBV7-2 to TRBJ2-3, with D tentatively TRBD1 (5 bases). The CDR3 is 15 residues long. The V gene lost 2 bases and the J gene lost 1 base, with 10 bases spanning the gap. Germline V gene data show CDR1 as SGHTA and CDR2 as FQGNSA. The CDR3 sequence: CASSLTGRGTDTQYF. The CDR3 nucleotides read TGTGCCAGCAGCTTAACAGGCCGAGGCACAGATACGCAGTATTTT.

V usage is TRBV4-1 and J usage is TRBJ1-1; TRBD1 is a possible D gene (5 bases). Germline assignment: CDR1 MGHRA and CDR2 YSYEKL. The CDR3 has 13 residues. Trimming removed 3 bases at V and 3 bases at J, with 8 bases between. The CDR3 sequence is CASSQGGYTEAFF. For the CDR3, the DNA is TGCGCCAGCAGCCAGGGGGGTTACACTGAAGCTTTCTTT.

The V and J genes are TRBV29-1 and TRBJ1-2; D not resolved. From germline, CDR1 is SQVTM and CDR2 ANQGSEA. The V and J ends lost 7 bases and 4 bases respectively, with 22 bases between them. The length of the CDR3 is 15 residues. CDR3 sequence: CSASPTAPPGYGYTF. In DNA, the CDR3 is TGCAGCGCCTCGCCCACGGCCCCCCCGGGCTATGGCTACACCTTC.

V gene TRBV4-2 combines with J gene TRBJ2-7, with TRBD1 as a possible D gene (7 bases). The CDR3 runs 15 residues. The germline CDR1 and CDR2 sequences are LGHNA and YNFKEQ. Trimming took off 4 bases at V and 2 bases at J, with 15 bases between the two ends. CDR3 DNA sequence: TGTGCCAGCAGCCGGGAGGACAGGTCAACCTACGAGCAGTACTTC. Translated: CASSREDRSTYEQYF.